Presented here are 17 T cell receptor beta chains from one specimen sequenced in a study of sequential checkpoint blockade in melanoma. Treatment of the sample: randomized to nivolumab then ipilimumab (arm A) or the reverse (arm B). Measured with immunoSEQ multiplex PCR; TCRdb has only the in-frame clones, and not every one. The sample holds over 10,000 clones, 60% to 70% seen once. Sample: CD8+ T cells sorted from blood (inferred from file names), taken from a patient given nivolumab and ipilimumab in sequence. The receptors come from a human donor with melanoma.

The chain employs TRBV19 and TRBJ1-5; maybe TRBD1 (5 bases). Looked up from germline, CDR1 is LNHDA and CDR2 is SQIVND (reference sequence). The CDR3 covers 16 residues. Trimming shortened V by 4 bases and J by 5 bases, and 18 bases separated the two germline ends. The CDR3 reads CASSTYPRTRDQPQHF. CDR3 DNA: TGTGCCAGTAGTACCTATCCGCGGACACGGGATCAGCCCCAGCATTTT. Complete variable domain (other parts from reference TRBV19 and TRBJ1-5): DGGITQSPKYLFRKEGQNVTLSCEQNLNHDAMYWYRQDPGQGLRLIYYSQIVNDFQKGDIAEGYSVSREKKESFPLTVTSAQKNPTAFYLCASSTYPRTRDQPQHFGDGTRLSIL.

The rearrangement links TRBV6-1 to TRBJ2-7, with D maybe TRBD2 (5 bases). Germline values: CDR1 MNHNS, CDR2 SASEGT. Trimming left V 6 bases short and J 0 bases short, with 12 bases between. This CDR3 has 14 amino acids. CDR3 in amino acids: CASRASGSSYEQYF. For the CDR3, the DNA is TGTGCCAGCAGGGCGTCGGGATCCTCCTACGAGCAGTACTTC.

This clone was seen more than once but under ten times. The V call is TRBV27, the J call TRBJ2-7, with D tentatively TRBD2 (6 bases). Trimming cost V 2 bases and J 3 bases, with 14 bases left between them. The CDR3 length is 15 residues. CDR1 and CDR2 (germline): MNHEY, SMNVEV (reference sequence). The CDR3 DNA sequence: TGTGCCAGCAGTTTAGGACTAAACCCCGGCTACGAGCAGTACTTC. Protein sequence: CASSLGLNPGYEQYF.

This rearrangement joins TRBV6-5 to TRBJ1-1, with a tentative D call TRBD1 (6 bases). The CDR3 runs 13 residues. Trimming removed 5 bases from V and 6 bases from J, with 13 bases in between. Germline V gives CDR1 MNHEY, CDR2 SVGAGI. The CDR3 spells CASSPGQTAEAFF. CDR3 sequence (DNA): TGTGCCAGCAGTCCGGGACAAACGGCTGAAGCTTTCTTT.

CDR3 bases: TGTGCCAGCAACAGCCTAGCGATCCAAGAGACCCAGTACTTC. This sequence encodes CASNSLAIQETQYF. The gene calls are TRBV2 and TRBJ2-5, with a tentative D call TRBD2 (6 bases). There are 14 residues in the CDR3. Trimming removed 7 bases at V and 1 base at J, with 13 bases between. Germline V gene data show CDR1 as SNHLY and CDR2 as FYNNEI.

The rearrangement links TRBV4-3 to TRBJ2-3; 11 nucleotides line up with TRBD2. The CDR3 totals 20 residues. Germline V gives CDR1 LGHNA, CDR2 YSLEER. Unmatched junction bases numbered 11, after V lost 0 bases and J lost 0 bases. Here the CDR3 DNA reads TGCGCCAGCAGCCAAGATTCTCCCCTGACTAGCGGGGCCAGCACAGATACGCAGTATTTT. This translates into CASSQDSPLTSGASTDTQYF.

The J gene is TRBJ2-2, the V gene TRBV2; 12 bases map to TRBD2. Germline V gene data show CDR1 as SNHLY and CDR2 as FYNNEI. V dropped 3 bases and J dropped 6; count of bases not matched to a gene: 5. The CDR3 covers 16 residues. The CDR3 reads CASSDQTSGGSGELFF. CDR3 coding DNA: TGTGCCAGCAGTGACCAGACTAGCGGGGGATCCGGGGAGCTGTTTTTT.

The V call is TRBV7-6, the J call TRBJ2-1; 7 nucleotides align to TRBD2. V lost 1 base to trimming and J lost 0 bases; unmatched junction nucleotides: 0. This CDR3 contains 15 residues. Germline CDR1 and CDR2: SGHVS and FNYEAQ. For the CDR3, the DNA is TGTGCCAGCAGCTTAGGGACTAGCTCCTACAATGAGCAGTTCTTC. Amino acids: CASSLGTSSYNEQFF. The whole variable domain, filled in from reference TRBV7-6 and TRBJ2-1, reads GAGVSQSPRYKVTKRGQDVALRCDPISGHVSLYWYRQALGQGPEFLTYFNYEAQQDKSGLPNDRFSAERPEGSISTLTIQRTEQRDSAMYRCASSLGTSSYNEQFFGPGTRLTVL.

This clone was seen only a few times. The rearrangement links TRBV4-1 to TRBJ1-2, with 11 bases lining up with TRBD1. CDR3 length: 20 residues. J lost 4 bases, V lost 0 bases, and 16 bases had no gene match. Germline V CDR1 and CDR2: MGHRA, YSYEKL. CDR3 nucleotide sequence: TGCGCCAGCAGCCAAGAGGGACCGGAGGACAGGGGGCCGGGGGGCTATGGCTACACCTTC. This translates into CASSQEGPEDRGPGGYGYTF.

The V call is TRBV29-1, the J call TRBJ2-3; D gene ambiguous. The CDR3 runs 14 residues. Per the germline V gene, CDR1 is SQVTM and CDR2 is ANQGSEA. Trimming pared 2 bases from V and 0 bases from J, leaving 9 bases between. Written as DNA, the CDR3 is TGCAGCGTTGAATCCGCGGCTAGCACAGATACGCAGTATTTT. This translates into CSVESAASTDTQYF.

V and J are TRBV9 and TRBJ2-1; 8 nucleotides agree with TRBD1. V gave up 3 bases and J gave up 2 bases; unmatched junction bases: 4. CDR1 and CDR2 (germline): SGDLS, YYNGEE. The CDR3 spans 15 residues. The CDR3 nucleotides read TGTGCCAGCAGCGGAAGACAGGGGACCTACAATGAGCAGTTCTTC. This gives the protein CASSGRQGTYNEQFF.

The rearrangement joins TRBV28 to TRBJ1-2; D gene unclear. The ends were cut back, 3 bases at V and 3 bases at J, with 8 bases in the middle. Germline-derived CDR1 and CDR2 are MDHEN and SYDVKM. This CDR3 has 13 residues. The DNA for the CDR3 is TGTGCCAGCAGTTTCTCCCAGTACTATGGCTACACCTTC. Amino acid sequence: CASSFSQYYGYTF.

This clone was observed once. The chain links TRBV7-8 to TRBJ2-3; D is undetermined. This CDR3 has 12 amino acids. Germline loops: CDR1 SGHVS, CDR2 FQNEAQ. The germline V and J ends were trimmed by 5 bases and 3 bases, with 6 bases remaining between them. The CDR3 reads CASSPRTDTQYF. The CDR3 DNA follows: TGTGCCAGCAGCCCTCGGACAGATACGCAGTATTTT.

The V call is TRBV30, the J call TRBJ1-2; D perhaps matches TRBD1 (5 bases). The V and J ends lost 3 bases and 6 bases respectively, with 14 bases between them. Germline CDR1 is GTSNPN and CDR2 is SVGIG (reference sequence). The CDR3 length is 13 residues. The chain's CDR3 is CAWRWGGSDGYTF. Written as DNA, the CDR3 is TGTGCCTGGAGATGGGGGGGTAGCGATGGCTACACCTTC. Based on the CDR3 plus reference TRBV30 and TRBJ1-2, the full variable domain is SQTIHQWPATLVQPVGSPLSLECTVEGTSNPNLYWYRQAAGRGLQLLFYSVGIGQISSEVPQNLSASRPQDRQFILSSKKLLLSDSGFYLCAWRWGGSDGYTFGSGTRLTVV.

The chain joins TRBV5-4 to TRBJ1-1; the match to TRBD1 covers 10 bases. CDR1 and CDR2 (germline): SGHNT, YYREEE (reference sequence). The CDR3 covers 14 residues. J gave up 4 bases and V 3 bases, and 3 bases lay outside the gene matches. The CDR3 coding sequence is TGTGCCAGCAGCTGGGGACAGGGGAGCACTGAAGCTTTCTTT. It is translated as CASSWGQGSTEAFF.

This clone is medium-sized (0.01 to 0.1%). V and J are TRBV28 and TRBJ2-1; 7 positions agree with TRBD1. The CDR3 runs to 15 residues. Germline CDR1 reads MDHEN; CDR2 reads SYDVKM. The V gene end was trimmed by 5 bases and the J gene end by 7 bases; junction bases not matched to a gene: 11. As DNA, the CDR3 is TGTGCCAGCAGTCCTTACTCGGGACAGATTAATGAGCAGTTCTTC. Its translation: CASSPYSGQINEQFF.

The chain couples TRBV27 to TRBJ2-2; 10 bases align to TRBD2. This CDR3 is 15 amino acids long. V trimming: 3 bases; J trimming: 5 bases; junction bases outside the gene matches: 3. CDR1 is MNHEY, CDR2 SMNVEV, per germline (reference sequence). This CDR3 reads CASSLGLATTGELFF. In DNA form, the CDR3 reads TGTGCCAGCAGTTTGGGACTAGCGACTACCGGGGAGCTGTTTTTT.